The sample holds one count of the clone carrying this T cell receptor beta chain. In the study's own analysis: Nucleated cell counts were estimated from reference gene primer amplification. The data were produced by immunoSEQ multiplex PCR, yet TCRdb's version contains in-frame clones alone and is incomplete. D and trimming come from the DNA, and the V and J calls and clone size come from that table. Altogether roughly 250,000 clones are present, 85% to 90% being singletons, with the ten largest covering more than 0.75%. This sample is drawn from a study of blood T cell repertoires in COVID-19. Study in general: COVID-19 samples, acute and convalescent, were from the United States, Italy and Spain. T cells, B-cell-depleted T cells, or PBMCs supplied cDNA or gDNA.

The CDR3 has 20 residues. Germline-derived CDR1 and CDR2 are KGHSH and LQKENI. Unmatched junction bases numbered 19, after V lost 4 bases and J lost 4 bases. The receptor's source is a man aged 30 to 39 with acute or convalescent COVID-19. J is TRBJ2-3 and V is TRBV18, with TRBD2 identical over 11 bases. The sample comprised peripheral blood. Here the CDR3 reads CASSHFTLAGAPTAPDTQYF. DNA of the CDR3: TGTGCCAGCTCACACTTCACACTAGCGGGAGCTCCCACCGCCCCAGATACGCAGTATTTT.